These T cell receptor beta chains were read from a single sample in a study of OX40 agonist ivuxolimab in advanced cancers. Generated by immunoSEQ multiplex PCR, the TCRdb table keeps only in-frame clones and is missing some. The table lists roughly 84,000 clones, approximately 84% of them singletons. The sample in question was CD4+ or CD8+ T cells sorted from blood, obtained in a trial of the OX40 agonist ivuxolimab. Receptor source: an adult with an advanced solid tumor such as melanoma, head and neck, liver or kidney cancer. The CDR3 runs from the conserved cysteine through the conserved F or W. Each record gives: clone size, CDR3 length, J gene, D gene, V gene, CDR3 DNA, CDR3 protein. The D gene is left open where the match is weak. Expanded clones get a size class; other rows say once, few or many, or leave the size out.

>.|16|TRBJ1-1|.|TRBV19
TGTGCCAGTAGTATTTACCGGGGGCTCTTTATAGGTGAAGCTTTCTTT
CASSIYRGLFIGEAFF
>.|16|TRBJ2-3|TRBD1|TRBV5-1
TGCGCCAGCAGCTTTTTAGGGACAGGGGGCACAGATACGCAGTATTTT
CASSFLGTGGTDTQYF
>.|19|TRBJ2-6|TRBD2|TRBV13
TGTGCCAGCACCCTAGGGGGACTAGCTACGTTCTCTGGGGCCAACGTCCTGACTTTC
CASTLGGLATFSGANVLTF
>.|13|TRBJ2-7|.|TRBV6-5
TGTGCCAGCAGCCCTCGGCGCATTGAGGTGCAGTACTTC
CASSPRRIEVQYF
>.|17|TRBJ1-5|.|TRBV27
TGTGCCAGCAGTTTAACCCCCCCCGGGACACTAAATCAGCCCCAGCATTTT
CASSLTPPGTLNQPQHF
>.|14|TRBJ1-2|TRBD1|TRBV19
TGTGCCAGTAGAAGGACAGGGGGCTTTTATGGCTACACCTTC
CASRRTGGFYGYTF
>.|16|TRBJ1-1|.|TRBV14
TGTGCCAGCAGCCCGAAGGTAGAGTTCTCGAACACTGAAGCTTTCTTT
CASSPKVEFSNTEAFF
>.|12|TRBJ2-7|.|TRBV13
TGTGCCAGCAGGTACCAGACGGGGGAGCAGTACTTC
CASRYQTGEQYF
>.|12|TRBJ2-3|.|TRBV29-1
TGCAGCGTTTTACTAGCAGCAGATACGCAGTATTTT
CSVLLAADTQYF
>.|15|TRBJ1-5|TRBD1|TRBV5-1
TGCGCCAGCAGCTTAGACAGGGGGAGCAATCAGCCCCAGCATTTT
CASSLDRGSNQPQHF
>once|14|TRBJ1-2|.|TRBV27
TGTGCCAGCAGTTTAATGGGATCTAACTATGGCTACACCTTC
CASSLMGSNYGYTF
>.|13|TRBJ2-7|TRBD2|TRBV6-6
TGTGCCAGCACGGGAGCGGGGACCTACGAGCAGTACTTC
CASTGAGTYEQYF
>.|16|TRBJ1-5|.|TRBV4-1
TGCGCCAGCAGCCCGCGGGGGCAGGATAGCAATCAGCCCCAGCATTTT
CASSPRGQDSNQPQHF
>.|14|TRBJ1-1|.|TRBV11-1
TGTGCCAGCAGCTTAGGGGTACTGGCCACTGAAGCTTTCTTT
CASSLGVLATEAFF
>.|16|TRBJ2-1|TRBD2|TRBV7-8
TGTGCCAGCAGCTCGGGACTAGCGGGAGCGGCTCAAGAGCAGTTCTTC
CASSSGLAGAAQEQFF
>.|14|TRBJ2-1|.|TRBV27
TGTGCCAGCAGCCCCACAGGGTGGTACAATGAGCAGTTCTTC
CASSPTGWYNEQFF